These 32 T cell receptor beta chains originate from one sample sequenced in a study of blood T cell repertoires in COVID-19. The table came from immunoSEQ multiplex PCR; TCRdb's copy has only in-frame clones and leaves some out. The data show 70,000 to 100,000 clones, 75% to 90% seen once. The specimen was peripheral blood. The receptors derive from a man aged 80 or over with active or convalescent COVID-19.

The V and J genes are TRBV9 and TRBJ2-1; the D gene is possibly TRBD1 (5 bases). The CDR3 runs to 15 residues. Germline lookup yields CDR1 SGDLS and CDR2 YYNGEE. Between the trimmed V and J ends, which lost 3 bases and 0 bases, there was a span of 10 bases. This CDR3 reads CASSGGPSSYNEQFF. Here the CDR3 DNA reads TGTGCCAGCAGCGGGGGCCCGAGCTCCTACAATGAGCAGTTCTTC.

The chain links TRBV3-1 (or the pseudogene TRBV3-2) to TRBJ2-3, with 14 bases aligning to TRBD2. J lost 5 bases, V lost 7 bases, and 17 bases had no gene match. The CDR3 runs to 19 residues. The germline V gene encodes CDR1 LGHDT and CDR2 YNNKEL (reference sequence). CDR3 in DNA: TGTGCCAGCACCCGAAGGCCCCCGGGACTAGCGGGAGTGTTAGATACGCAGTATTTT. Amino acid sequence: CASTRRPPGLAGVLDTQYF.

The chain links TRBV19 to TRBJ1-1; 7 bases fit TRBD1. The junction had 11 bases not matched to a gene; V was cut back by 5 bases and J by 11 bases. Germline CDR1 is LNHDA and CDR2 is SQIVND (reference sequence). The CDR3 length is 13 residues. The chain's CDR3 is CASSRQGREDAFF. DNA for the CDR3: TGTGCCAGTAGTCGACAGGGAAGGGAGGATGCTTTCTTT.

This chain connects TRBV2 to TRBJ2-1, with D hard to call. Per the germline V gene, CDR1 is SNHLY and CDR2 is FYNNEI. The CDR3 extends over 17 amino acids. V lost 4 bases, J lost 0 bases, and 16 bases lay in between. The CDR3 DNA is TGTGCCAGCAGTGTTTTACAGCCCTCGAGCTCCTACAATGAGCAGTTCTTC. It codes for CASSVLQPSSSYNEQFF.

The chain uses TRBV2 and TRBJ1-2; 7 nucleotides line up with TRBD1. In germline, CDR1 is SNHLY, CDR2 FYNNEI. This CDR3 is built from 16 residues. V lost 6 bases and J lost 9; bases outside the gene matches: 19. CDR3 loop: CASSATPGTVILRYTF. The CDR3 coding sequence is TGTGCCAGCAGCGCCACTCCCGGGACAGTAATCCTCCGCTACACCTTC. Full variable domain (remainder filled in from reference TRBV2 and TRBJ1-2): EPEVTQTPSHQVTQMGQEVILRCVPISNHLYFYWYRQILGQKVEFLVSFYNNEISEKSEIFDDQFSVERPDGSNFTLKIRSTKLEDSAMYFCASSATPGTVILRYTFGSGTRLTVV.

Here the CDR3 reads CAWSEGLTNQPQHF. DNA of the CDR3: TGTGCCTGGAGCGAGGGACTGACAAATCAGCCCCAGCATTTT. The chain is built from TRBV30 and TRBJ1-5; the D gene is possibly TRBD1 (5 bases). The V gene lost 3 bases and the J gene lost 4 bases, with 13 bases spanning the gap. This CDR3 is built from 14 residues. Germline V gene lookup returns CDR1 GTSNPN and CDR2 SVGIG (reference sequence).

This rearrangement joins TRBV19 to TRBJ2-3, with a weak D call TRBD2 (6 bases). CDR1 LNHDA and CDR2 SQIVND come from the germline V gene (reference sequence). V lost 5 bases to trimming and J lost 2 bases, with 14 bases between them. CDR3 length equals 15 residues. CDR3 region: CASSLGSGPTDTQYF. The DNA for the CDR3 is TGTGCCAGTAGTTTGGGTAGCGGACCCACAGATACGCAGTATTTT.

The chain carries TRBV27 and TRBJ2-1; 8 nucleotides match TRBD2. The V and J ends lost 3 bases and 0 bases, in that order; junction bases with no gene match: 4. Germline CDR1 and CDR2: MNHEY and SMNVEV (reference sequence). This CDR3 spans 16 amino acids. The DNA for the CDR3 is TGTGCCAGCAGTTTCGTAGCGGGGAGCTCCTACAATGAGCAGTTCTTC. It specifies CASSFVAGSSYNEQFF.

In DNA form, the CDR3 reads TGTGCCAGCAGCTTAGATAGCGGGAGGCACTTCGATACGCAGTATTTT. Translating gives CASSLDSGRHFDTQYF. The chain links TRBV7-6 to TRBJ2-3, with 10 bases aligning to TRBD2. Germline V gene sequence: CDR1 SGHVS, CDR2 FNYEAQ. The junction had 7 bases not matched to a gene; V was cut back by 1 base and J by 6 bases. The CDR3 totals 16 residues. Using reference TRBV7-6 and TRBJ2-3 for the parts outside the CDR3, the full variable domain is GAGVSQSPRYKVTKRGQDVALRCDPISGHVSLYWYRQALGQGPEFLTYFNYEAQQDKSGLPNDRFSAERPEGSISTLTIQRTEQRDSAMYRCASSLDSGRHFDTQYFGPGTRLTVL.

Written as DNA, the CDR3 is TGTGCCAGCAGCGTGTACTCCGGGACTAGCGGGGAGACCCAGTACTTC. Its protein product is CASSVYSGTSGETQYF. This chain joins TRBV7-8 and TRBJ2-5; 12 bases line up with TRBD2. CDR3 length: 16 residues. The germline V gene encodes CDR1 SGHVS and CDR2 FQNEAQ. Trimming at V came to 5 bases and at J to 5 bases, leaving 9 bases not matched to a gene.

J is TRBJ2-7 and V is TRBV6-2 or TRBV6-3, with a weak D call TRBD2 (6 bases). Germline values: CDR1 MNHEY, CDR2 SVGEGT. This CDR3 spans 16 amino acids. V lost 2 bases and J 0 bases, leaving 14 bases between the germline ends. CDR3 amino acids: CASSYGGTRSSYEQYF. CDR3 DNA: TGTGCCAGCAGTTACGGCGGGACCAGGAGCTCCTACGAGCAGTACTTC.

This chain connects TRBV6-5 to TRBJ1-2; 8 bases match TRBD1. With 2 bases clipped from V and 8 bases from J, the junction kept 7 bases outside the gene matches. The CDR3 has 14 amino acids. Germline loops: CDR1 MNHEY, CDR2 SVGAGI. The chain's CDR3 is CASSYAQGAFGYTF. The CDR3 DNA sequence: TGTGCCAGCAGTTACGCCCAGGGGGCCTTCGGCTACACCTTC.

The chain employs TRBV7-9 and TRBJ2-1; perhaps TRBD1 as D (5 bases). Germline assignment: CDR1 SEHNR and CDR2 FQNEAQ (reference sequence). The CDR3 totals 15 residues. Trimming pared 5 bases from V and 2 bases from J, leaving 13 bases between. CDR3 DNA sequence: TGTGCCAGCAGCGGTCCCTCAGGGCCCTACAATGAGCAGTTCTTC. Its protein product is CASSGPSGPYNEQFF.

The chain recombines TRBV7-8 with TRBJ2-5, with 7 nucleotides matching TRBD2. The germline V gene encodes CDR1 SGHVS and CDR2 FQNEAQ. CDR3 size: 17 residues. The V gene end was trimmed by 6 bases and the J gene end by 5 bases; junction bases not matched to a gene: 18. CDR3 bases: TGTGCCAGCAGTCCCGGACTCCAGCGGGATGTGAGGGAGACCCAGTACTTC. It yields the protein CASSPGLQRDVRETQYF.

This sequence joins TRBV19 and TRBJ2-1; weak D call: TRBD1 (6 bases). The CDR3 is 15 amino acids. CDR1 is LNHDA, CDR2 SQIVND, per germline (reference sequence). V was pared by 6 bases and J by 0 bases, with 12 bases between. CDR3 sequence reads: CASSSQGSSYNEQFF. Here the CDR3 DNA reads TGTGCCAGTAGCTCGCAGGGGTCCTCCTACAATGAGCAGTTCTTC.

The CDR3 sequence is CASSREAGPRDGYTF. The CDR3 DNA sequence: TGTGCCAGCAGCCGCGAGGCAGGTCCCAGGGATGGCTACACCTTC. The chain is built from TRBV5-4 and TRBJ1-2; possibly TRBD1 for D (5 bases). The CDR3 consists of 15 residues. Per the germline V gene, CDR1 is SGHNT and CDR2 is YYREEE (reference sequence). The V gene lost 4 bases and the J gene lost 6 bases, with 19 bases spanning the gap.

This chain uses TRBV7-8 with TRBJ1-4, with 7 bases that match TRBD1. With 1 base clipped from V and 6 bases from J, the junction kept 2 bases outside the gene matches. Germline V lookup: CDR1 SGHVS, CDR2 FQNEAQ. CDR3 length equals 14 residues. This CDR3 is CASSLGQGHEKLFF. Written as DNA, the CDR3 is TGTGCCAGCAGCTTAGGACAGGGCCATGAAAAACTGTTTTTT.

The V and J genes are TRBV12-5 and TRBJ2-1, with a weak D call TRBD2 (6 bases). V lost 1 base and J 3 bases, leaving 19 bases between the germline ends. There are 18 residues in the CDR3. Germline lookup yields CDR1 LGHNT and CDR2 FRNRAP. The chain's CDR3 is CASGLERLDRGGYNEQFF. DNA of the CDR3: TGTGCTAGTGGTTTGGAACGTTTAGACCGGGGAGGCTACAATGAGCAGTTCTTC.

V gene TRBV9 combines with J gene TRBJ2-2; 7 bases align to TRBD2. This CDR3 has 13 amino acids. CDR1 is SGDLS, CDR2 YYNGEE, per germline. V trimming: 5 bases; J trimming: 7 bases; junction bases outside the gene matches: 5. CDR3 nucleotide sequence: TGTGCCAGCAGTTTTCTAGCGGACGGGGAGCTGTTTTTT. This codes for CASSFLADGELFF.

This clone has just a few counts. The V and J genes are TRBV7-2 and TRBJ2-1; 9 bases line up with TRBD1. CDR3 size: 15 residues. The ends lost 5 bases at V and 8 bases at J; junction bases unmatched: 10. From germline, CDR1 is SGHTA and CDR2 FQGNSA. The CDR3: CASSPRDRVWDEQFF. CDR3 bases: TGTGCCAGCAGCCCTCGGGACAGGGTTTGGGATGAGCAGTTCTTC.

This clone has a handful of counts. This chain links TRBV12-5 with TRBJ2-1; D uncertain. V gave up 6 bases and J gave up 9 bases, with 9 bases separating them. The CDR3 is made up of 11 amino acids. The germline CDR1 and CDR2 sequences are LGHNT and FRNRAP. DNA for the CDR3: TGTGCTAGTGGGCTAGGTCTTGAGCAGTTCTTC. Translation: CASGLGLEQFF.

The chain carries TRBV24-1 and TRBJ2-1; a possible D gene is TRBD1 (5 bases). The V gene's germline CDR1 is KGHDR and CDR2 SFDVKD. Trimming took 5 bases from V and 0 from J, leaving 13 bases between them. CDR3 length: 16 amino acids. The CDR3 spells CATSARGPNSYNEQFF. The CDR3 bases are TGTGCCACCAGTGCTAGGGGCCCCAACTCCTACAATGAGCAGTTCTTC.

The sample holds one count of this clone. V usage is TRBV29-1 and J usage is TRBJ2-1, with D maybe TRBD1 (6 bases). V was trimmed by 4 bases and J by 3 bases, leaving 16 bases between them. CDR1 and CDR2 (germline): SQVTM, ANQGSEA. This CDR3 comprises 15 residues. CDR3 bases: TGCAGCGTTGGGCCCGGCAGGGGTGGCTACAATGAGCAGTTCTTC. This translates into CSVGPGRGGYNEQFF.

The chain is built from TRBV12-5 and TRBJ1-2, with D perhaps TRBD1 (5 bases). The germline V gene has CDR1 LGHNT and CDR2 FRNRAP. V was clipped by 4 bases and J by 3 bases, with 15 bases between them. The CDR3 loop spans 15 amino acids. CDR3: CASGWGDRRHYGYTF. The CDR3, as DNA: TGTGCTAGTGGTTGGGGGGACCGAAGGCACTATGGCTACACCTTC. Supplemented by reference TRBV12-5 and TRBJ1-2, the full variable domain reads DARVTQTPRHKVTEMGQEVTMRCQPILGHNTVFWYRQTMMQGLELLAYFRNRAPLDDSGMPKDRFSAEMPDATLATLKIQPSEPRDSAVYFCASGWGDRRHYGYTFGSGTRLTVV.

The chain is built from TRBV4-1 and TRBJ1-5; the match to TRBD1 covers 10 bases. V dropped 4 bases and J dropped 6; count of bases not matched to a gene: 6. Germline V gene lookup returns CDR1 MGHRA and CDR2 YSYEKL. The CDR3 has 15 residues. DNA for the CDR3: TGCGCCAGCAGCCCCCAGACAGGGGGCCTTCAGCCCCAGCATTTT. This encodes CASSPQTGGLQPQHF.

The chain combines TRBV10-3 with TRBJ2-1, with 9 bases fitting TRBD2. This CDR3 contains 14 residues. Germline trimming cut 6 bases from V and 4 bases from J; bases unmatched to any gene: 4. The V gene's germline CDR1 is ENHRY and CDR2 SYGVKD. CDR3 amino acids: CAIRTSGPYNEQFF. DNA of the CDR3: TGTGCCATCAGGACTAGCGGACCATACAATGAGCAGTTCTTC.

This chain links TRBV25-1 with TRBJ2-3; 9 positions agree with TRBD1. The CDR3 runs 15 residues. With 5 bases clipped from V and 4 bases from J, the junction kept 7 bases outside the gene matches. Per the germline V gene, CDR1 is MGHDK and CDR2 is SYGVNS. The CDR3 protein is CASSRGQGLADTQYF. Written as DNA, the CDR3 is TGTGCCAGCAGTAGGGGACAGGGTCTTGCAGATACGCAGTATTTT.

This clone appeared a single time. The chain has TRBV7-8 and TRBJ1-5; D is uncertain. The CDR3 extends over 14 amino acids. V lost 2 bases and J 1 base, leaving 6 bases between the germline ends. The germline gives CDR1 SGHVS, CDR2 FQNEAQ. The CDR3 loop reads CASSLTRSNQPQHF. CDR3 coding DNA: TGTGCCAGCAGCTTAACCAGGAGCAATCAGCCCCAGCATTTT.

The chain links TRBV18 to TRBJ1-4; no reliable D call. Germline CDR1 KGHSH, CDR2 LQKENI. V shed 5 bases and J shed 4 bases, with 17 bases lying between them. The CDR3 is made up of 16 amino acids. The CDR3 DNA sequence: TGTGCCAGCTCATTAGAGCGCCGGCCTTTTAATGAAAAACTGTTTTTT. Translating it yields CASSLERRPFNEKLFF.

In nucleotides, the CDR3 is TGCGCCAGCAGCTTTCAAGGGGCCGTCAATGAGCAGTTCTTC. Its protein is CASSFQGAVNEQFF. This chain uses TRBV5-1 with TRBJ2-1, with D perhaps matching TRBD1 (5 bases). CDR3 size: 14 residues. Trimming took 2 bases from V and 6 from J, leaving 12 bases between them. Germline values: CDR1 SGHRS, CDR2 YFSETQ.

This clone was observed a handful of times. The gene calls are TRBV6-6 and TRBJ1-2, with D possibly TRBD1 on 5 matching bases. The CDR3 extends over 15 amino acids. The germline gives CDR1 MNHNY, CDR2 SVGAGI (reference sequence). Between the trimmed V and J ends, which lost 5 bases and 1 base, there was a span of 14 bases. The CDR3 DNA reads TGTGCCAGCAGTACGGGGGACCGACTTAACTATGGCTACACCTTC. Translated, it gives CASSTGDRLNYGYTF.

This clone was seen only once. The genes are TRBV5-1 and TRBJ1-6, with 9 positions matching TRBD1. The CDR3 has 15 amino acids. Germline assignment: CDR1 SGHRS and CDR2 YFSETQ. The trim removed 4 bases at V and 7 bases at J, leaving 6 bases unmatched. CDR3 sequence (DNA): TGCGCCAGCAGCCCTGTGACAGGGGGGAATTCACCCCTCCACTTT. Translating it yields CASSPVTGGNSPLHF.